This T cell receptor beta chain was identified during a study of Tregs in tolerant kidney transplant recipients. TCRdb's table, derived via immunoSEQ multiplex PCR, lists solely in-frame clones and lacks some. Of roughly 64,000 clones in the sample, roughly 98% were seen once. The V gene's germline CDR1 is SGHRS and CDR2 YFSETQ. The V gene end was trimmed by 2 bases and the J gene end by 4 bases; junction bases not matched to a gene: 4. CDR3 length: 14 residues. Thawed PBMCs were rested overnight at 37°C with around 200 IU/ml IL-2 before regulatory T cell sorting. Sequencing was performed on Tregs from blood, taken before the transplant. The V and J genes are TRBV5-1 and TRBJ2-5; 8 bases are shared with TRBD1. The origin of this receptor is a human donor who received a combined kidney and bone marrow transplant. The CDR3 spells CASSFGQGGETQYF. As DNA, the CDR3 is TGCGCCAGCAGCTTTGGACAGGGTGGAGAGACCCAGTACTTC.